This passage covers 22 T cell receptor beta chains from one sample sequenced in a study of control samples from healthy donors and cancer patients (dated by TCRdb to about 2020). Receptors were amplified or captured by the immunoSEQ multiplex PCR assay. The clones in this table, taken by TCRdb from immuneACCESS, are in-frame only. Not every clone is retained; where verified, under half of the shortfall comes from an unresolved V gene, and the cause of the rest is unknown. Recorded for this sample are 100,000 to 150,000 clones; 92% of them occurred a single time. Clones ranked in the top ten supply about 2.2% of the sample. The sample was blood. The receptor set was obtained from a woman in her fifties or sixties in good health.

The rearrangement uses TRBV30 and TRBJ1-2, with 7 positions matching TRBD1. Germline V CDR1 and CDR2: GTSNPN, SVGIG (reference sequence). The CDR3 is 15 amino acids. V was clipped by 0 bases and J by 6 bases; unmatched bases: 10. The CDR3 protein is CAWSVWGQKYDGYTF. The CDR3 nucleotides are TGTGCCTGGAGTGTTTGGGGACAGAAATATGATGGCTACACCTTC.

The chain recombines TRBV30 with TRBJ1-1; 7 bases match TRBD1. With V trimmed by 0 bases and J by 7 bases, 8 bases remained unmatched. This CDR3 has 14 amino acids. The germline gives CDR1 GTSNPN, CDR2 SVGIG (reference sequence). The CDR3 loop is CAWSVVDRVVEAFF. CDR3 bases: TGTGCCTGGAGTGTGGTCGACAGGGTGGTTGAAGCTTTCTTT.

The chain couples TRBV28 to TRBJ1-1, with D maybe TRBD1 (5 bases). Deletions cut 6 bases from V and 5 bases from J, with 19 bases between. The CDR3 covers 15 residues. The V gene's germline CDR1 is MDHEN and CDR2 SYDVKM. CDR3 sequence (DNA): TGTGCCAGCAGGCAGTTGTTGGGGCGCCGGACTGAAGCTTTCTTT. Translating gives CASRQLLGRRTEAFF. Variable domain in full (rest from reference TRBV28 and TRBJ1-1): DVKVTQSSRYLVKRTGEKVFLECVQDMDHENMFWYRQDPGLGLRLIYFSYDVKMKEKGDIPEGYSVSREKKERFSLILESASTNQTSMYLCASRQLLGRRTEAFFGQGTRLTVV.

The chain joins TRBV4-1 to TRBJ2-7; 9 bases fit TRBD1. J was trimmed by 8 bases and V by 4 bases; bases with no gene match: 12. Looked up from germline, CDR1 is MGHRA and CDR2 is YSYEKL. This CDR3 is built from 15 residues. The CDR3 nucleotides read TGCGCCAGCAGCCCGGACGGGACAGGGTTCCGAAAGCAGTACTTC. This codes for CASSPDGTGFRKQYF.

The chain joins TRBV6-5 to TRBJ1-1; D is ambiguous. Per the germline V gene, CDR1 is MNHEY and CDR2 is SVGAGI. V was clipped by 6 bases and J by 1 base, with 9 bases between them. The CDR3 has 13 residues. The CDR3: CASSPDTNTEAFF. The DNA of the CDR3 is TGTGCCAGCAGCCCCGACACGAACACTGAAGCTTTCTTT.

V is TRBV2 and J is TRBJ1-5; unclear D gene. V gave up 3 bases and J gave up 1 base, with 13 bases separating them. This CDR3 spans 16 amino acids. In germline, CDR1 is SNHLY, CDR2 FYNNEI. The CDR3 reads CASSDTLGLSNQPQHF. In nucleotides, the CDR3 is TGTGCCAGCAGTGATACTTTAGGGTTGAGCAATCAGCCCCAGCATTTT.

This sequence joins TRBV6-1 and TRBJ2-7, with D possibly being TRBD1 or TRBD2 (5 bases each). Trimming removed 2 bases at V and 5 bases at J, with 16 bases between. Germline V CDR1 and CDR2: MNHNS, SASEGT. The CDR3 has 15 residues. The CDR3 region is CASSETHSGPHEQYF. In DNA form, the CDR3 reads TGTGCCAGCAGTGAAACCCACTCGGGGCCGCACGAGCAGTACTTC.

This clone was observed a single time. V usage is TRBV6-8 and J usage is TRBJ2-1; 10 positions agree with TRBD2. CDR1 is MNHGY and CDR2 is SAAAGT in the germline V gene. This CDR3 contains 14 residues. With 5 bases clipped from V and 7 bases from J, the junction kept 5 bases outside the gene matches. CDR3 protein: CASSPTSGLNEQFF. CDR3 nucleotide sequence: TGTGCCAGCAGTCCGACTAGCGGGCTTAATGAGCAGTTCTTC.

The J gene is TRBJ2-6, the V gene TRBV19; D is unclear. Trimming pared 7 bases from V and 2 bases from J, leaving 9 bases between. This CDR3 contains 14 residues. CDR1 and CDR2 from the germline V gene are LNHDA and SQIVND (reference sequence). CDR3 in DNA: TGTGCCAGTATTGGGCCTCCTGGGGCCAACGTCCTGACTTTC. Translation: CASIGPPGANVLTF.

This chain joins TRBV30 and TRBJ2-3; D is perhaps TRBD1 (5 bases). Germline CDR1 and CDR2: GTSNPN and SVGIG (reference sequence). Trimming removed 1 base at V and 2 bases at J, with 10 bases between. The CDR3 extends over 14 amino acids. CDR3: CAWSGGGNTDTQYF. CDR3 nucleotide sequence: TGTGCCTGGAGTGGGGGCGGAAACACAGATACGCAGTATTTT.

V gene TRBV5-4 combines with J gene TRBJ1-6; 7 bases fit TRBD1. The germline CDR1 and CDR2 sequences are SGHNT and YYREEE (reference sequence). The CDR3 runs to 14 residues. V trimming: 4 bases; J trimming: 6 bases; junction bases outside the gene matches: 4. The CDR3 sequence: CASSHRDSNSPLHF. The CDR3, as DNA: TGTGCCAGCAGCCACAGGGACAGTAATTCACCCCTCCACTTT.

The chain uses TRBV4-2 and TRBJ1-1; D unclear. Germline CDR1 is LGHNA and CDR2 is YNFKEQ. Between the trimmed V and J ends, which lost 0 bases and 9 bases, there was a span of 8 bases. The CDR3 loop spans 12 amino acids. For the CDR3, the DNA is TGTGCCAGCAGCCAAGATTCCAGTCAAGCTTTCTTT. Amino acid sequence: CASSQDSSQAFF.

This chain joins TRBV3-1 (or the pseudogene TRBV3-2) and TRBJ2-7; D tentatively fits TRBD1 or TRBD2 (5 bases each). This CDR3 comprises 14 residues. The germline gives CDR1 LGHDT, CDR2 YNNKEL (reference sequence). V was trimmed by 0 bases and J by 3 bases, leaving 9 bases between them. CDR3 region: CASSQEYGGYEQYF. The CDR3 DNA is TGTGCCAGCAGCCAAGAGTATGGGGGCTACGAGCAGTACTTC.

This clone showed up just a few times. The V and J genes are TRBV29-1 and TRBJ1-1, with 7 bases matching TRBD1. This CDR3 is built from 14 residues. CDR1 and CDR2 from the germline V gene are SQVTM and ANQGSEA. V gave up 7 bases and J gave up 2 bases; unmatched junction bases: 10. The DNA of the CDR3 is TGCAGCGCCCGAGGGGGCGGACCCAACACTGAAGCTTTCTTT. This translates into CSARGGGPNTEAFF.

CDR3 residues: CASSQDRNQPQHF. In nucleotides, the CDR3 is TGTGCCAGCAGCCAAGACAGAAATCAGCCCCAGCATTTT. This sequence joins TRBV4-2 and TRBJ1-5; D ambiguous. The V and J ends lost 0 bases and 4 bases respectively, with 4 bases between them. The length of the CDR3 is 13 residues. The germline V gene has CDR1 LGHNA and CDR2 YNFKEQ.

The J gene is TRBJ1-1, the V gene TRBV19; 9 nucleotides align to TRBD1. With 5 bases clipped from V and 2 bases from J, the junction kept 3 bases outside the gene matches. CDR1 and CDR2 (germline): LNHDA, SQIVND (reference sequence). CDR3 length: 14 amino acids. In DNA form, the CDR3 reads TGTGCCAGTAGTGAAACAGGGGGCAACACTGAAGCTTTCTTT. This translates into CASSETGGNTEAFF. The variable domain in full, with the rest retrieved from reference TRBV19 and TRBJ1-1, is DGGITQSPKYLFRKEGQNVTLSCEQNLNHDAMYWYRQDPGQGLRLIYYSQIVNDFQKGDIAEGYSVSREKKESFPLTVTSAQKNPTAFYLCASSETGGNTEAFFGQGTRLTVV.

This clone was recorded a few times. CDR3 DNA: TGTGCCACCAGTGATTTTCAAGCAGATACGCAGTATTTT. It translates to CATSDFQADTQYF. This chain uses TRBV24-1 with TRBJ2-3; no clear D gene. From germline, CDR1 is KGHDR and CDR2 SFDVKD. CDR3 length: 13 amino acids. The V end was cut by 1 base, the J end by 4 bases, with 5 bases between.

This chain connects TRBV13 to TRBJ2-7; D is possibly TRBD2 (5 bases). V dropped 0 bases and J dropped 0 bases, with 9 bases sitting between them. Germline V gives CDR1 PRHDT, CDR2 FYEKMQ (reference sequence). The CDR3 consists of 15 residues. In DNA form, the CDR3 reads TGTGCCAGCAGCTTAGGCCGGGATAGCTCCTACGAGCAGTACTTC. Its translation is CASSLGRDSSYEQYF.

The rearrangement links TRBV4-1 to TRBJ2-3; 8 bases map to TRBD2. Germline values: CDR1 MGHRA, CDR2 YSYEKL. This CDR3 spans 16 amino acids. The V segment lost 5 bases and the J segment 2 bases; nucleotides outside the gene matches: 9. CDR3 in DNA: TGCGCCAGCAGCTCGCCGGGGCGGGGGGACACAGATACGCAGTATTTT. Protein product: CASSSPGRGDTDTQYF.

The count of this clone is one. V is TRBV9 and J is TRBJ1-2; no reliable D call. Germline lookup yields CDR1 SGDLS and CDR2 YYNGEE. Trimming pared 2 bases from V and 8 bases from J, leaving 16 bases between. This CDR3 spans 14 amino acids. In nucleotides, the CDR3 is TGTGCCAGCAGCGTTTCCCCCACGGCTGTGGGCTACACCTTC. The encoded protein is CASSVSPTAVGYTF.

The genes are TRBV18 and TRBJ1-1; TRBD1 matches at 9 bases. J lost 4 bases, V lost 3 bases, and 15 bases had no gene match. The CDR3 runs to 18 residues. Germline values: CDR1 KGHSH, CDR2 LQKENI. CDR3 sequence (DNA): TGTGCCAGCTCACCTAGATTACAGGGGGCACAGGGGAGCACTGAAGCTTTCTTT. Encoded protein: CASSPRLQGAQGSTEAFF.

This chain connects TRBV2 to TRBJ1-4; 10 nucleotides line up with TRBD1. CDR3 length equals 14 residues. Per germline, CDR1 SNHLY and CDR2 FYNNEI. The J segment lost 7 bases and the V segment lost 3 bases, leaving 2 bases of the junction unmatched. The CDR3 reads CASSEDRGGEKLFF. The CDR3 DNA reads TGTGCCAGCAGTGAGGACAGGGGGGGTGAAAAACTGTTTTTT.